The next 11 T cell receptor beta chains were all read from a single sample in a study of Ad26.COV2.S vaccination and SARS-CoV-2 variants. Indicated treatment: 15 to 20 received Ad26.COV2.S at low or high dose, single or two shots; about 5 received placebo; per-sample allocation not given. Specimens were obtained on day 63 following the first vaccine or placebo injection. Profiling relied on immunoSEQ multiplex PCR, and the TCRdb table lists in-frame clones only, not all of them. Here the sample spans 360,000 or so clones, 89% being singletons. This sample comprised peripheral blood, obtained in a trial of Ad26.COV2.S vaccine versus placebo. The origin of the receptors is a person aged 18 to 65 who received the Ad26.COV2.S COVID-19 vaccine or a placebo.

The chain is built from TRBV6-5 and TRBJ1-1; D is unclear. V was trimmed by 0 bases and J by 1 base, leaving 12 bases between them. The CDR3 is 16 amino acids. From germline, CDR1 is MNHEY and CDR2 SVGAGI. The CDR3 DNA reads TGTGCCAGCAGTTACTCGAGCCAGACGAAGAACACTGAAGCTTTCTTT. Protein: CASSYSSQTKNTEAFF.

This clone has more than one count but fewer than ten. The genes are TRBV7-3 and TRBJ2-1; a weak D match, TRBD2 (5 bases). Trimming shortened V by 7 bases and J by 10 bases, and 17 bases separated the two germline ends. Per germline, CDR1 SGHTA and CDR2 FQGTGA. The CDR3 covers 13 residues. Written as DNA, the CDR3 is TGTGCCAGCACCCTAGGAGGAGGTAGGGAGCAGTTCTTC. Protein sequence: CASTLGGGREQFF. Using reference TRBV7-3 and TRBJ2-1 for the parts outside the CDR3, the full variable domain is GAGVSQTPSNKVTEKGKYVELRCDPISGHTALYWYRQSLGQGPEFLIYFQGTGAADDSGLPNDRFFAVRPEGSVSTLKIQRTERGDSAVYLCASTLGGGREQFFGPGTRLTVL.

The CDR3 protein is CASSFRDRREQYF. DNA for the CDR3: TGTGCCAGCAGCTTTCGGGACCGTCGGGAGCAGTACTTC. The J gene is TRBJ2-7, the V gene TRBV5-6, with D perhaps given as TRBD1 or TRBD2 (5 bases each). CDR1 and CDR2 from the germline V gene are SGHDT and YYEEEE. This CDR3 is built from 13 residues. V was clipped by 2 bases and J by 7 bases, with 13 bases between them.

V usage is TRBV4-3 and J usage is TRBJ2-1, with unresolved D. This CDR3 spans 15 amino acids. V was pared by 0 bases and J by 8 bases, with 14 bases between. In germline, CDR1 is LGHNA, CDR2 YSLEER. The CDR3 coding sequence is TGCGCCAGCAGCCAAGATGATGACCGAAAGGATGAGCAGTTCTTC. It encodes CASSQDDDRKDEQFF.

The chain links TRBV28 to TRBJ2-1, with D perhaps TRBD1 (6 bases). The CDR3 sequence is 12 residues long. V lost 10 bases, J lost 5 bases, and 12 bases lay in between. Germline CDR1 is MDHEN and CDR2 is SYDVKM. The CDR3 loop reads CAINRQDNEQFF. In nucleotides, the CDR3 is TGTGCCATTAACAGACAGGACAATGAGCAGTTCTTC.

Remarks on this clone: Other DNA sequences in the same sample also yield this CDR3. The rearrangement links TRBV12-3 or TRBV12-4 to TRBJ1-5; TRBD1 matches at 8 bases. The CDR3 has 13 amino acids. After removal of 5 bases from V and 6 bases from J, the junction contained 3 bases not matched to a gene. The CDR3 bases are TGTGCCAGCAGTCTCACAGGGGGTCAGCCCCAGCATTTT. This codes for CASSLTGGQPQHF.

The V call is TRBV5-6, the J call TRBJ2-7, with D tentatively TRBD2 (5 bases). CDR3 size: 16 residues. The V and J ends lost 0 bases and 3 bases respectively, with 16 bases between them. From germline, CDR1 is SGHDT and CDR2 YYEEEE. The CDR3 here is CASSLVGSAKNYEQYF. The DNA for the CDR3 is TGTGCCAGCAGCTTGGTCGGTAGCGCCAAGAACTACGAGCAGTACTTC.

The chain recombines TRBV15 with TRBJ2-3; D may be TRBD1 (6 bases). Trimming pared 8 bases from V and 0 bases from J, leaving 15 bases between. The CDR3 totals 15 residues. Germline V lookup: CDR1 LNHNV, CDR2 YYDKDF (reference sequence). The CDR3 DNA is TGTGCCACCGTTCGGGACAAAACTAGCACAGATACGCAGTATTTT. It codes for CATVRDKTSTDTQYF. Full variable domain (missing parts from reference TRBV15 and TRBJ2-3): DAMVIQNPRYQVTQFGKPVTLSCSQTLNHNVMYWYQQKSSQAPKLLFHYYDKDFNNEADTPDNFQSRRPNTSFCFLDIRSPGLGDTAMYLCATVRDKTSTDTQYFGPGTRLTVL.

This clone was seen only once. The rearrangement joins TRBV6-6 to TRBJ2-1; 10 bases are shared with TRBD1. This CDR3 has 16 amino acids. The germline V gene has CDR1 MNHNY and CDR2 SVGAGI (reference sequence). Losses at the gene ends were 4 bases for V and 4 bases for J; bases not matched to a gene: 7. The CDR3 loop reads CASSSPDRGGYNEQFF. CDR3 sequence (DNA): TGTGCCAGCAGTTCCCCGGACAGGGGGGGTTACAATGAGCAGTTCTTC.

This rearrangement joins TRBV11-1 to TRBJ1-2; the match to TRBD1 covers 10 bases. The CDR3 extends over 15 amino acids. With 7 bases clipped from V and 7 bases from J, the junction kept 12 bases outside the gene matches. CDR1 is SGHAT, CDR2 FQDESV, per germline (reference sequence). The CDR3 nucleotides are TGTGCCAGCACCCCTGCGGGGACAGGGGCCCTTGGCTACACCTTC. Amino acids: CASTPAGTGALGYTF.

This clone was seen once. The V call is TRBV9, the J call TRBJ2-1, with D possibly being TRBD2 (5 bases). CDR3 size: 15 residues. V was cut by 0 bases and J by 4 bases, with 11 bases left in between. CDR1 and CDR2 (germline): SGDLS, YYNGEE. CDR3 sequence reads: CASSVADDYYNEQFF. The DNA of the CDR3 is TGTGCCAGCAGCGTAGCTGACGACTATTACAATGAGCAGTTCTTC.